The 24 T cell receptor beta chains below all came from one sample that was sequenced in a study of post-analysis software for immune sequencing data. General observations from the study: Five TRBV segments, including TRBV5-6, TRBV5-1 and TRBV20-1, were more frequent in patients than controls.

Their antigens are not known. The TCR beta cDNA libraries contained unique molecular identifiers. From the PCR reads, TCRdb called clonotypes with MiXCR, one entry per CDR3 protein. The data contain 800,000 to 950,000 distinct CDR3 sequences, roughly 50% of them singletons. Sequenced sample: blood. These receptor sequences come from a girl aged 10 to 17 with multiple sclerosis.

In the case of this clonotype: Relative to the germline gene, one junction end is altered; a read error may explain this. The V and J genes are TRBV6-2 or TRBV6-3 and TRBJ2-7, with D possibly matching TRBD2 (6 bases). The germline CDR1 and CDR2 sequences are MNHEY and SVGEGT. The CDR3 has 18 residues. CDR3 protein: CASSYLEGGAEGPYEQYF. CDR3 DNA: TGTGCCAGCAGCTACTTGGAGGGCGGGGCCGAGGGCCCCTACGAGCAGTACTTC.

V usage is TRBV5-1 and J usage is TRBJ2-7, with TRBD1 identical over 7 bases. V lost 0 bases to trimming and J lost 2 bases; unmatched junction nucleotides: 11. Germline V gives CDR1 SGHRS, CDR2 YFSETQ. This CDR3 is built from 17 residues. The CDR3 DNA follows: TGCGCCAGCAGCTTGGCCTTAGGGGGCTCCGTCCCCTACGAGCAGTACTTC. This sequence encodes CASSLALGGSVPYEQYF.

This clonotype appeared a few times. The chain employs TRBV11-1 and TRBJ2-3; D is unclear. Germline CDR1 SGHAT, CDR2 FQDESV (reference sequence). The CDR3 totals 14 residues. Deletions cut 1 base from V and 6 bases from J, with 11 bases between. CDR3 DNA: TGTGCCAGCAGCTTAGGTGGCCCGAAGGATACGCAGTATTTT. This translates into CASSLGGPKDTQYF.

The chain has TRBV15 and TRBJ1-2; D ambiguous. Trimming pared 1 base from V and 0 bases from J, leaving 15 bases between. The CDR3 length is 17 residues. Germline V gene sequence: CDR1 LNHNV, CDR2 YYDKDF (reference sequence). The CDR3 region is CATSRVPDLTSNYGYTF. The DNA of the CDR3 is TGTGCCACCAGCAGAGTCCCCGACCTCACCTCTAACTATGGCTACACCTTC.

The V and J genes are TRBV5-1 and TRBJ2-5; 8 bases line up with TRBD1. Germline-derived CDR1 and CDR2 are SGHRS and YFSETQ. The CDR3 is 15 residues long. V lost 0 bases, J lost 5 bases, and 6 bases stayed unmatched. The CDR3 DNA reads TGCGCCAGCAGCTTGGGACAGGGGAGGACGGAGACCCAGTACTTC. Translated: CASSLGQGRTETQYF.

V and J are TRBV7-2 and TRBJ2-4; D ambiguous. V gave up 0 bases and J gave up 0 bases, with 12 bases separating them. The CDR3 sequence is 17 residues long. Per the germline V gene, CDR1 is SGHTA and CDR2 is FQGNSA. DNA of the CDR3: TGTGCCAGCAGCTTAGCCCCCAGTAGACTAGCCAAAAACATTCAGTACTTC. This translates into CASSLAPSRLAKNIQYF.

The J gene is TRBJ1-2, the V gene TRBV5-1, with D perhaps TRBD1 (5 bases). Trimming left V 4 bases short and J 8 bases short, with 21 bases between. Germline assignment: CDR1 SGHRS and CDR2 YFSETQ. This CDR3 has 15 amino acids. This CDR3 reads CASSPNPNGARGYTF. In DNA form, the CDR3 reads TGCGCCAGCAGCCCTAACCCTAACGGGGCTCGAGGCTACACCTTC.

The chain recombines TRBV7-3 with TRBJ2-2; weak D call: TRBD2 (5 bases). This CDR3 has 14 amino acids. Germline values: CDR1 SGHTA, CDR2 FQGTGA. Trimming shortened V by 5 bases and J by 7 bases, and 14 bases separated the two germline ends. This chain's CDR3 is CASSRRAGGGELFF. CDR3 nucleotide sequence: TGTGCCAGCAGCCGGCGGGCCGGTGGCGGGGAGCTGTTTTTT.

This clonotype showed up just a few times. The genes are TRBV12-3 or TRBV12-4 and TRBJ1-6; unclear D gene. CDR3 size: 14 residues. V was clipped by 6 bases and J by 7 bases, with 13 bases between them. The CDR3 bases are TGTGCCAGCAGATTGGGCGGGGAAAATTCACCCCTCCACTTT. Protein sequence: CASRLGGENSPLHF.

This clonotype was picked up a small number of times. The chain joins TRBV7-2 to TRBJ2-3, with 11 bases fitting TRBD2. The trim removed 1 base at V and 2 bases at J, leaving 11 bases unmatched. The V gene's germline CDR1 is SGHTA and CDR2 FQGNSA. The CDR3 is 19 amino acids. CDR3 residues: CASSLVALQLAGVTDTQYF. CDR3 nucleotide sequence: TGTGCCAGCAGCTTAGTAGCACTTCAACTAGCGGGAGTCACAGATACGCAGTATTTT. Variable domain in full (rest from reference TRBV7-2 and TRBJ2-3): GAGVSQSPSNKVTEKGKDVELRCDPISGHTALYWYRQSLGQGLEFLIYFQGNSAPDKSGLPSDRFSAERTGGSVSTLTIQRTQQEDSAVYLCASSLVALQLAGVTDTQYFGPGTRLTVL.

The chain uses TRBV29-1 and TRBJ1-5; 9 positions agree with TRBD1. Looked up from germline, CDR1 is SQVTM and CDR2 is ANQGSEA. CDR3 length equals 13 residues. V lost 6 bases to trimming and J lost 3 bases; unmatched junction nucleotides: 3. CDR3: CSVGQGFNQPQHF. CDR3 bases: TGCAGCGTCGGACAGGGGTTCAATCAGCCCCAGCATTTT.

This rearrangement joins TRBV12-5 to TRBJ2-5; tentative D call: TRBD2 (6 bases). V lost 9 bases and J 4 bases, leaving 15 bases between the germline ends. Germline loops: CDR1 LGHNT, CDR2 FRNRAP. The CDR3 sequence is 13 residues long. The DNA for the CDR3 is TGTGCTAGCTGCCGGGAGTATCGAGAGACCCAGTACTTC. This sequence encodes CASCREYRETQYF. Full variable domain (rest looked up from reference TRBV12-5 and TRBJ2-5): DARVTQTPRHKVTEMGQEVTMRCQPILGHNTVFWYRQTMMQGLELLAYFRNRAPLDDSGMPKDRFSAEMPDATLATLKIQPSEPRDSAVYFCASCREYRETQYFGPGTRLLVL.

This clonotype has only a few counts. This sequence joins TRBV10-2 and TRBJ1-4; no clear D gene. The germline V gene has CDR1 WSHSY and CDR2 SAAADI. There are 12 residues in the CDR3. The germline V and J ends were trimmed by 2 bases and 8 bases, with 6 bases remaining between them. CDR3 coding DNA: TGCGCCAGCAGTGAGGTGAGGGAAAAACTGTTTTTT. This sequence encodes CASSEVREKLFF.

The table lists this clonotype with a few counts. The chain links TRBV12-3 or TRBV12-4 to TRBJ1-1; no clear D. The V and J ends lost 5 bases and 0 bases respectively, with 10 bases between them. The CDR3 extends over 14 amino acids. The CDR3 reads CASSPQLMNTEAFF. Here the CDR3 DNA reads TGTGCCAGCAGTCCCCAGTTAATGAACACTGAAGCTTTCTTT.

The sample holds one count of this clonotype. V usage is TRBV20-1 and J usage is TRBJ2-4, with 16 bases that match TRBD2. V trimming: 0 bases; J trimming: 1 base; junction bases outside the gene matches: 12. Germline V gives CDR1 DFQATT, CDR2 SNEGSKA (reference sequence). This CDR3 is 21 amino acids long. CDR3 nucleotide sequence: TGCAGTGCTAGAGATCGGGGAGCGGGACTAGCGGGAGGGTGGGCCAAAAACATTCAGTACTTC. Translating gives CSARDRGAGLAGGWAKNIQYF.

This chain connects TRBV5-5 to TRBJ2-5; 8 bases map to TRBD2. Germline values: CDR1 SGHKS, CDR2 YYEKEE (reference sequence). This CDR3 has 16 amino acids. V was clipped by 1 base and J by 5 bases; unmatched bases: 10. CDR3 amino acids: CASSLSSGGGEETQYF. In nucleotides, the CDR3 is TGTGCCAGCAGCTTGAGTTCGGGAGGGGGGGAGGAGACCCAGTACTTC. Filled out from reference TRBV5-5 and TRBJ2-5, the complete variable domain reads DAGVTQSPTHLIKTRGQQVTLRCSPISGHKSVSWYQQVLGQGPQFIFQYYEKEERGRGNFPDRFSARQFPNYSSELNVNALLLGDSALYLCASSLSSGGGEETQYFGPGTRLLVL.

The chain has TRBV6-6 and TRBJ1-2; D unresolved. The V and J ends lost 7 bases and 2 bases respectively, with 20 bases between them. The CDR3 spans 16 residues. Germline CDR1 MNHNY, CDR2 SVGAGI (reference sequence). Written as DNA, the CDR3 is TGTGCCAGCAAGCCCTTCCGTGGGAGTGCGAACTATGGCTACACCTTC. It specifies CASKPFRGSANYGYTF.

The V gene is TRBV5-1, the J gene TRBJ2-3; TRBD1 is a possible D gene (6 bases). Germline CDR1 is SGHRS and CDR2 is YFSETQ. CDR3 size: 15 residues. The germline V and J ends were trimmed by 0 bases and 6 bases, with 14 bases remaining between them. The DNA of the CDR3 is TGCGCCAGCAGCTTGGTGTCAGGGGATACGGATACGCAGTATTTT. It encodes CASSLVSGDTDTQYF.

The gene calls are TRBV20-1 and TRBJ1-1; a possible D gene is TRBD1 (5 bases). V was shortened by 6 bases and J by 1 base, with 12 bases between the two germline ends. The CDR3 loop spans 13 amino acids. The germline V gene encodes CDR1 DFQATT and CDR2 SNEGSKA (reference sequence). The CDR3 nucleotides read TGCAGTGCGAACGAGGGGAGGAACACTGAAGCTTTCTTT. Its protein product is CSANEGRNTEAFF.

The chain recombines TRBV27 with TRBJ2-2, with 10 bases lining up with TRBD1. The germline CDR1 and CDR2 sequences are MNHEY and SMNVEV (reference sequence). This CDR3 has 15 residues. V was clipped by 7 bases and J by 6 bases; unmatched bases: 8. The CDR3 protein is CASKTGTGVSGELFF. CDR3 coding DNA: TGTGCCAGCAAAACCGGGACAGGGGTGTCCGGGGAGCTGTTTTTT.

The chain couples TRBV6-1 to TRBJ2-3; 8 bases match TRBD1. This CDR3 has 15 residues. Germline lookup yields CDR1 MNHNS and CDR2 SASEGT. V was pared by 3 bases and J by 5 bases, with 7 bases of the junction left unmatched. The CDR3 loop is CASSDRTGSLDTQYF. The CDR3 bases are TGTGCCAGCAGTGACCGGACAGGGTCCCTAGATACGCAGTATTTT.

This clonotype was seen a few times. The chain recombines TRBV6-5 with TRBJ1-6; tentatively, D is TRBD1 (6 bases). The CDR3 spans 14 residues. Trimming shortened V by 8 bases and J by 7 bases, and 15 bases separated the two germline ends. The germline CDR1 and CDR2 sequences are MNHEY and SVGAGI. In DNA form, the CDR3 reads TGTGCCAGCTGGGCAGGGGCGAAAAATTCACCCCTCCACTTT. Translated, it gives CASWAGAKNSPLHF.

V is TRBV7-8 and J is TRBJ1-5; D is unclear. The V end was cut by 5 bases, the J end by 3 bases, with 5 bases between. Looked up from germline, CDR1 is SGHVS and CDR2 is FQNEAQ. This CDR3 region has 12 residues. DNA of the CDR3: TGTGCCAGCAGCGTTACCAATCAGCCCCAGCATTTT. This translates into CASSVTNQPQHF. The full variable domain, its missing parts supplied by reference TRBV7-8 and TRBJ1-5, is GAGVSQSPRYKVAKRGQDVALRCDPISGHVSLFWYQQALGQGPEFLTYFQNEAQLDKSGLPSDRFFAERPEGSVSTLKIQRTQQEDSAVYLCASSVTNQPQHFGDGTRLSIL.

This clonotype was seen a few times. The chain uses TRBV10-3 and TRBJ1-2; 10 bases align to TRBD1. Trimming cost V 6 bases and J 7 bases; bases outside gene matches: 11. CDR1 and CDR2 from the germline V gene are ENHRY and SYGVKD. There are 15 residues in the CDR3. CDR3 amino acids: CAIRDPGTGVVGYTF. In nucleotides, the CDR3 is TGTGCCATCAGAGATCCCGGGACAGGGGTAGTTGGCTACACCTTC.